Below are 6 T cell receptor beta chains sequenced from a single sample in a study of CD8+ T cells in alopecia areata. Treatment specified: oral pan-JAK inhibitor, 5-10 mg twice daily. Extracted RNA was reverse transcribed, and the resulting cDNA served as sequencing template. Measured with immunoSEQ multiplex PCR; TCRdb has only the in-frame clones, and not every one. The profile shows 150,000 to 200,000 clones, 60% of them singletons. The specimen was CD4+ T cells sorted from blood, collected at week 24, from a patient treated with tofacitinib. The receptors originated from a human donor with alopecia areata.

The CDR3 DNA reads TGCGCCAGCAGTCAATCGTTCACAGGGTCCCGCTCTGGGGCCAACGTCCTGACTTTC. Translation gives CASSQSFTGSRSGANVLTF. V is TRBV23-1 and J is TRBJ2-6; D might be TRBD1 (6 bases). TRBV23-1 is reported as an ORF; its role is uncertain. CDR3 size: 19 residues. V lost 0 bases and J 0 bases, leaving 15 bases between the germline ends.

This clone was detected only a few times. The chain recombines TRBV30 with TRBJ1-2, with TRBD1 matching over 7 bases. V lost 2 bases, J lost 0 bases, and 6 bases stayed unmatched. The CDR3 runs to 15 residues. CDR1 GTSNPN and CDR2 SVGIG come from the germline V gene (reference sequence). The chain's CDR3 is CAWSKGTASNYGYTF. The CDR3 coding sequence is TGTGCCTGGAGTAAGGGGACAGCGTCTAACTATGGCTACACCTTC.

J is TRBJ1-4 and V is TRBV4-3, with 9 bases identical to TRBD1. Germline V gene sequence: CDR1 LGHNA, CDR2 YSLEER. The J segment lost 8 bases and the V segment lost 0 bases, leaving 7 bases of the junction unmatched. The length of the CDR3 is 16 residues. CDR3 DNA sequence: TGCGCCAGCAGCCAAGATCCAACAGGGGGCTTAGAAAAACTGTTTTTT. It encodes CASSQDPTGGLEKLFF.

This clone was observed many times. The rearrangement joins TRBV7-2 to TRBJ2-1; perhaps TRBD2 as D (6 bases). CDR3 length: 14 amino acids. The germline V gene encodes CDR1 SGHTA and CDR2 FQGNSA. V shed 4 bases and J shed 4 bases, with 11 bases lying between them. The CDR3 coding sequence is TGTGCCAGCAGCTCCGGACTAACATACAATGAGCAGTTCTTC. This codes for CASSSGLTYNEQFF.

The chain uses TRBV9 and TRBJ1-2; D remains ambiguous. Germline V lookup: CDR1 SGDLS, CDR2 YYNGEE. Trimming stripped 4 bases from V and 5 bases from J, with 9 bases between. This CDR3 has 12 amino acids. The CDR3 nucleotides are TGTGCCAGCAGCCCGGGGATGTATGGCTACACCTTC. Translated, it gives CASSPGMYGYTF.

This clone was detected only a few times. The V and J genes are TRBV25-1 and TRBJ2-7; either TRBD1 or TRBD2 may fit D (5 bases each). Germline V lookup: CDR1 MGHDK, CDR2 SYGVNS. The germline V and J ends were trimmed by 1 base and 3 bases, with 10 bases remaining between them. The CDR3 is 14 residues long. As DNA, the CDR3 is TGTGCCAGCAGTGAATGGGACGGTAGCTACGAGCAGTACTTC. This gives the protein CASSEWDGSYEQYF.